This TCR beta chain was observed in a study of cytomegalovirus exposure and HLA in healthy donors. Donors in the study were healthy people who gave bone marrow. Primers for the PCR totalled 60 Vbeta and 13 Jbeta. Clones were read by immunoSEQ multiplex PCR, and TCRdb kept only the in-frame ones, dropping some. The sample lists about 210,000 clones, about 79% occurring once. Points on this clone: The antigen is not known.

Overall study findings and caveats: Previous analysis showed most TCR beta V segments were productive about 87% or about 30% of the time.

The sample comprised PBMCs. The clonotype comes from a male donor in good health and CMV-seronegative.

DNA for the CDR3: TGTGCCAGCAGCTTAGGGCCCTCTGGGGCCAACGTCCTGACTTTC. Amino acids: CASSLGPSGANVLTF. The rearrangement uses TRBV7-2 and TRBJ2-6, with D unclear. V was cut by 1 base and J by 0 bases, with 4 bases left in between. This CDR3 is built from 15 residues. Germline CDR1 is SGHTA and CDR2 is FQGNSA. Supplemented by reference TRBV7-2 and TRBJ2-6, the full variable domain reads GAGVSQSPSNKVTEKGKDVELRCDPISGHTALYWYRQSLGQGLEFLIYFQGNSAPDKSGLPSDRFSAERTGGSVSTLTIQRTQQEDSAVYLCASSLGPSGANVLTFGAGSRLTVL.